This T cell receptor (beta chain) was recorded in a study of T cell responses to AZD1222 COVID-19 vaccine. Assay: immunoSEQ multiplex PCR; the TCRdb copy retains only in-frame clones and omits some. There are around 110,000 clones in the sample; approximately 92% occur only once, and 2.5% to 4% lies in the top ten. V shed 4 bases and J shed 6 bases, with 11 bases lying between them. Germline V gene sequence: CDR1 LGHNA, CDR2 YNFKEQ. This CDR3 is 13 amino acids long. The rearrangement uses TRBV4-2 and TRBJ2-3, with D tentatively TRBD2 (5 bases). The starting material was peripheral blood, obtained on day 0 of AZD1222 vaccination. This receptor was identified in an adult in good health. The CDR3 reads CASSLARIDTQYF. The CDR3 nucleotides are TGTGCCAGCAGCCTAGCGAGGATTGATACGCAGTATTTT.